A selection of T cell receptor beta chains follows, all from one sample in a study of shared clonotypes between healthy human individuals. Here immunoSEQ multiplex PCR was the method, and the copy in TCRdb shows in-frame clones only, minus some. The data contain over 2 million clones, 95% of them seen just once; the ten biggest clones take up 0.13%. Sample: naive CD4+ T cells sorted from blood. The receptors were gathered from a man younger than 30 in good health. CDR3s leave out the opening cysteine and the closing phenylalanine or tryptophan.

V,CDR3
TRBV23-1,ASSQLTYEQY
TRBV9,ASSVEGQGIYGYT
TRBV10-3,ATTGGGGETQY
TRBV5-1,ASSASGETQY
TRBV14,ASSLVGGPLHEQY
TRBV13,ASRFSGGTYNEQF
TRBV6-5,ASGRHRGQNTEAF
TRBV7-2,ASSLKGPTDTQY
TRBV30,AWDRDDSPLH
TRBV7-9,ASSHDGMNQPQH
TRBV4-1,ASSQEVGFYNEQF
TRBV7-2,ASGTWGSLEQY
TRBV5-4,ASNLLIGPTTPGELF
TRBV25-1,ASSPRTASTDTQY
TRBV7-9,ASSPGTGNQPQH
TRBV7-2,ASSSRQSSYNEQF
TRBV30,AWGRGNTIY
TRBV11-2,ASSLWAGKDGYT
TRBV6-1,ASTQVTGHGYT
TRBV5-6,ASSWGPTGPETQY
TRBV29-1,SVTGSYEQY
TRBV19,ASSTGQGKMRGYT
TRBV7-3,ASSLSSVPYNEQF
TRBV30,AWSDLRLNQPQH
TRBV5-1,ASSLAETGVVTEAF
TRBV10-2,ASSLWEGAETQY
TRBV5-6,ASSAGGGEAF
TRBV18,ASSGGASPLH
TRBV5-6,ASSEGGLVVYNEQF
TRBV11-2,ASSPGTLGDTQY
TRBV10-3,AVGTSGGNNEQF
TRBV5-4,ASSLAQNMNTEAF